Below, 31 T cell receptor beta chains from the same sample are listed, as sequenced in a study of Graves' ophthalmopathy and Graves' hyperthyroidism. Amplification of the TCR beta CDR3 regions used RNA transcripts (as template). An opening RT-PCR round employed HTBI primers and preceded a second-round multiplex PCR. MiXCR was run by TCRdb on the multiplex PCR reads, yielding one entry per CDR3 protein. Among 580,000 or so distinct CDR3 sequences, approximately 37% were seen once, and the ten largest hold 4% to 5%. Sequencing input: peripheral blood or thyroid tissue (not recorded which). The receptors here all came from an adult man with Graves' hyperthyroidism.

This chain joins TRBV7-9 and TRBJ2-7, with D possibly being TRBD1 (5 bases). The last part of the DNA fits TRBJ2-1 better; the J call may be wrong. Germline CDR1 and CDR2: SEHNR and FQNEAQ (reference sequence). CDR3 length: 14 amino acids. CDR3 in amino acids: CASSLESRDNEQFF. The CDR3 DNA is TGTGCCAGCAGCTTAGAGTCCAGGGACAATGAGCAGTTCTTC.

The table lists this clonotype with many counts. V and J are TRBV4-1 and TRBJ2-5, with TRBD2 matching over 11 bases. V lost 3 bases to trimming and J lost 0 bases; unmatched junction nucleotides: 0. CDR1 and CDR2 from the germline V gene are MGHRA and YSYEKL. The CDR3 is 15 amino acids. The DNA of the CDR3 is TGCGCCAGCAGCCAGACTAGCGGGAACCAAGAGACCCAGTACTTC. Residues: CASSQTSGNQETQYF.

This clonotype was picked up a small number of times. The chain carries TRBV3-1 and TRBJ2-7; unclear D gene. Germline V CDR1 and CDR2: LGHDT, YNNKEL (reference sequence). Trimming pared 0 bases from V and 5 bases from J, leaving 14 bases between. The CDR3 spans 15 residues. The CDR3 sequence: CASSQDWEGLDEQYF. In DNA, the CDR3 is TGTGCCAGCAGCCAAGATTGGGAAGGGTTGGACGAGCAGTACTTC.

Here the CDR3 reads CSARTGGEQYF. CDR3 nucleotides: TGCAGCGCACGGACAGGGGGGGAGCAGTACTTC. This rearrangement joins TRBV29-1 to TRBJ2-7; 10 nucleotides match TRBD1. CDR3 size: 11 residues. CDR1 is SQVTM, CDR2 ANQGSEA, per germline. The V and J ends lost 7 bases and 7 bases, in that order; junction bases with no gene match: 4.

This rearrangement joins TRBV20-1 to TRBJ2-5; 8 positions agree with TRBD1. Germline-derived CDR1 and CDR2 are DFQATT and SNEGSKA (reference sequence). This CDR3 contains 13 residues. V dropped 8 bases and J dropped 2; count of bases not matched to a gene: 7. The CDR3 DNA sequence: TGCAGTCCCGGACAGGGAGTACAAGAGACCCAGTACTTC. Amino acid sequence: CSPGQGVQETQYF.

This clonotype was counted at least ten times. The V and J genes are TRBV6-5 and TRBJ1-2; maybe TRBD1 (6 bases). The CDR3 covers 14 residues. Looked up from germline, CDR1 is MNHEY and CDR2 is SVGAGI. V lost 3 bases and J 5 bases, leaving 13 bases between the germline ends. Here the CDR3 DNA reads TGTGCCAGCAGTTATGCAGGGGTTGGGTATGGCTACACCTTC. Translation gives CASSYAGVGYGYTF.

This clonotype occurred many times. The chain is built from TRBV7-8 and TRBJ2-7, with 9 bases lining up with TRBD1. Germline CDR1 and CDR2: SGHVS and FQNEAQ. The CDR3 has 13 residues. The V gene end was trimmed by 3 bases and the J gene end by 5 bases; junction bases not matched to a gene: 2. CDR3 residues: CASSLDRGNEQYF. The CDR3 nucleotides read TGTGCCAGCAGCTTGGACAGGGGCAACGAGCAGTACTTC.

This clonotype has only a few counts. The chain links TRBV28 to TRBJ2-5; TRBD1 might be the D (5 bases). CDR3 length equals 15 residues. The V end was cut by 2 bases, the J end by 3 bases, with 13 bases between. In germline, CDR1 is MDHEN, CDR2 SYDVKM. The CDR3 DNA reads TGTGCCAGCAGTTTACCTCCCCCCAGGGAAGAGACCCAGTACTTC. Translating gives CASSLPPPREETQYF.

This rearrangement joins TRBV6-5 to TRBJ1-5, with 8 bases aligning to TRBD1. Germline CDR1 MNHEY, CDR2 SVGAGI. The J segment lost 5 bases and the V segment lost 8 bases, leaving 8 bases of the junction unmatched. This CDR3 is built from 14 residues. The CDR3 loop is CASAPGGAHQPQHF. CDR3 nucleotides: TGTGCCAGCGCTCCAGGGGGCGCGCATCAGCCCCAGCATTTT.

This clonotype was seen more than once but under ten times. The V call is TRBV5-1, the J call TRBJ1-1; TRBD1 might be the D (6 bases). The germline V gene encodes CDR1 SGHRS and CDR2 YFSETQ. The CDR3 spans 16 residues. V dropped 0 bases and J dropped 4 bases, with 16 bases sitting between them. As DNA, the CDR3 is TGCGCCAGCAGCTTGGCCTGGCAGGGGAAGGGCACTGAAGCTTTCTTT. Protein product: CASSLAWQGKGTEAFF.

In this sample, this clonotype turned up many times. The rearrangement joins TRBV5-8 to TRBJ2-7; D remains ambiguous. This CDR3 has 15 amino acids. The germline CDR1 and CDR2 sequences are SGHTS and YDEGEE. V lost 0 bases and J 5 bases, leaving 15 bases between the germline ends. The CDR3 is CASSLVSVNYNEQYF. The CDR3 DNA reads TGTGCCAGCAGCTTGGTCTCCGTCAACTACAACGAGCAGTACTTC.

This clonotype occurred once. The chain recombines TRBV7-2 with TRBJ1-3; D unclear. The ends were cut back, 1 base at V and 9 bases at J, with 16 bases in the middle. The length of the CDR3 is 15 residues. The germline V gene has CDR1 SGHTA and CDR2 FQGNSA. CDR3 region: CASSLESGMGGTIYF. The CDR3 nucleotides read TGTGCCAGCAGCTTAGAATCGGGAATGGGTGGCACCATATATTTT.

The table lists this clonotype with a few counts. The chain's CDR3 is CAWLDTNYGYTF. The DNA for the CDR3 is TGTGCCTGGTTGGACACCAACTATGGCTACACCTTC. V gene TRBV30 combines with J gene TRBJ1-2, with D tentatively TRBD1 (5 bases). V lost 5 bases and J lost 2, with 9 bases in between. CDR1 GTSNPN and CDR2 SVGIG come from the germline V gene (reference sequence). The CDR3 length is 12 residues.

This clonotype was seen repeatedly, ten times or more. The chain recombines TRBV29-1 with TRBJ2-7; 9 bases are a match to TRBD1. The CDR3 has 12 amino acids. From germline, CDR1 is SQVTM and CDR2 ANQGSEA. The V segment lost 6 bases and the J segment 4 bases; nucleotides outside the gene matches: 4. The CDR3, as DNA: TGCAGCGTGTCGGGACAGGGTTACGAGCAGTACTTC. This codes for CSVSGQGYEQYF.

This clonotype has a count of ten or more. This chain connects TRBV9 to TRBJ2-5; D call uncertain. V lost 0 bases to trimming and J lost 5 bases, with 11 bases between them. There are 14 residues in the CDR3. The germline CDR1 and CDR2 sequences are SGDLS and YYNGEE. The DNA of the CDR3 is TGTGCCAGCAGCGTAGGCGCTAGTTTGGAGACCCAGTACTTC. Protein product: CASSVGASLETQYF.

For this clonotype: A much larger clone differs from this one at a single base, so this may be a read error. This chain joins TRBV12-3 or TRBV12-4 and TRBJ2-2, with 10 bases matching TRBD2. The CDR3 runs 16 residues. CDR3 nucleotide sequence: TGTGCCAGCAGTTGGGAGCTAGCGGGAGTCACCGGGGAGCCGTTTTTT. As protein: CASSWELAGVTGEPFF.

The J gene is TRBJ1-2, the V gene TRBV29-1; no firm D call. In germline, CDR1 is SQVTM, CDR2 ANQGSEA. Trimming took 5 bases from V and 8 from J, leaving 9 bases between them. The CDR3 consists of 10 residues. The CDR3 loop reads CSVTGEGYTF. The CDR3 nucleotides read TGCAGCGTTACCGGGGAGGGCTACACCTTC. The complete variable domain, with remaining parts taken from reference TRBV29-1 and TRBJ1-2, reads SAVISQKPSRDICQRGTSLTIQCQVDSQVTMMFWYRQQPGQSLTLIATANQGSEATYESGFVIDKFPISRPNLTFSTLTVSNMSPEDSSIYLCSVTGEGYTFGSGTRLTVV.

This clonotype appeared many times. The V call is TRBV5-8, the J call TRBJ2-5; D not resolved. Looked up from germline, CDR1 is SGHTS and CDR2 is YDEGEE. V shed 2 bases and J shed 5 bases, with 7 bases lying between them. There are 12 residues in the CDR3. CDR3 sequence reads: CASSFSLETQYF. CDR3 nucleotide sequence: TGTGCCAGCAGCTTTAGCTTGGAGACCCAGTACTTC. Full variable domain (outside the CDR3, taken from reference TRBV5-8 and TRBJ2-5): EAGVTQSPTHLIKTRGQQATLRCSPISGHTSVYWYQQALGLGLQFLLWYDEGEERNRGNFPPRFSGRQFPNYSSELNVNALELEDSALYLCASSFSLETQYFGPGTRLLVL.

This clonotype was seen more than once but under ten times. The chain employs TRBV12-3 or TRBV12-4 and TRBJ1-4; D might be TRBD1 (5 bases). The CDR3 consists of 13 residues. Trimming left V 3 bases short and J 6 bases short, with 8 bases between. The CDR3 region is CASSFIGDEKLFF. The CDR3 nucleotides read TGTGCCAGCAGTTTTATAGGGGATGAAAAACTGTTTTTT.

The chain carries TRBV4-2 and TRBJ2-3; tentatively, D is TRBD1 (6 bases). Germline V gene data show CDR1 as LGHNA and CDR2 as YNFKEQ. CDR3 length: 16 residues. Trimming took off 0 bases at V and 2 bases at J, with 12 bases between the two ends. The CDR3 DNA follows: TGTGCCAGCAGCCAAGATCTTGGACAGATCACAGATACGCAGTATTTT. Translating gives CASSQDLGQITDTQYF.

The chain links TRBV19 to TRBJ1-5; D gene ambiguous. This CDR3 is 14 amino acids long. V gave up 6 bases and J gave up 2 bases, with 11 bases separating them. Germline CDR1 reads LNHDA; CDR2 reads SQIVND (reference sequence). In DNA form, the CDR3 reads TGTGCCAGTAGAGACGGACGGCGCAATCAGCCCCAGCATTTT. It is translated as CASRDGRRNQPQHF.

The sample holds a few counts of this clonotype. This may be a read error, as it is one base from a much larger clone. V gene TRBV29-1 combines with J gene TRBJ2-7; D is perhaps TRBD2 (6 bases). Germline CDR1 reads SQVTM; CDR2 reads ANQGSEA. The CDR3 consists of 13 residues. The CDR3 sequence: CSVLRGATYGQYF. The CDR3 DNA reads TGCAGCGTTCTGCGCGGGGCAACCTACGGGCAGTACTTC.

In this sample, this clonotype turned up once. The chain couples TRBV7-8 to TRBJ2-5; TRBD1 aligns across 7 bases. Trimming took 1 base from V and 5 from J; bases not matched to a gene: 4. The CDR3 length is 14 residues. The germline gives CDR1 SGHVS, CDR2 FQNEAQ. The CDR3 sequence: CASSLGTGVETQYF. DNA for the CDR3: TGTGCCAGCAGCTTAGGAACAGGGGTGGAGACCCAGTACTTC.

As regards this clonotype: A much larger clone is a single base away; this may be a read error. V and J are TRBV7-2 and TRBJ2-7; 9 nucleotides match TRBD1. The V gene's germline CDR1 is SGHTA and CDR2 FQGNSA. The J segment lost 1 base and the V segment lost 7 bases, leaving 8 bases of the junction unmatched. The CDR3 length is 15 residues. CDR3 in DNA: TGTGCCAGCAACAGGCCCGGGACAGGGTCCTACGAGCAGTACTTC. This codes for CASNRPGTGSYEQYF.

Of note for this clonotype: A much larger clonotype is one base distant, so this may be a read error. This rearrangement joins TRBV10-3 to TRBJ2-1, with D perhaps TRBD1 (5 bases). Germline loops: CDR1 ENHRY, CDR2 SYGVKD. The CDR3 consists of 14 residues. V was clipped by 11 bases and J by 4 bases, with 18 bases between them. The CDR3 DNA reads TGTGCCGGCAGTGCTTGGGGCTCTTACAATGAGCAGTTCTTC. Translating it yields CAGSAWGSYNEQFF.

In this sample, this clonotype turned up many times. The genes are TRBV24-1 and TRBJ1-2, with TRBD1 matching 7 bases. Trimming cost V 4 bases and J 8 bases; bases outside gene matches: 9. This CDR3 comprises 14 residues. Per the germline V gene, CDR1 is KGHDR and CDR2 is SFDVKD. The CDR3 protein is CATSDGQGGKGYTF. In nucleotides, the CDR3 is TGTGCCACCAGTGACGGCCAGGGGGGGAAAGGCTACACCTTC.

This clonotype was detected ten times or more. The chain has TRBV7-8 and TRBJ1-3, with D possibly being TRBD1 (6 bases). The length of the CDR3 is 17 residues. Trimming cost V 5 bases and J 0 bases, with 17 bases left between them. CDR1 is SGHVS, CDR2 FQNEAQ, per germline. Written as DNA, the CDR3 is TGTGCCAGCAGCCTGTATAACAGGGCCAGCTCTGGAAACACCATATATTTT. It translates to CASSLYNRASSGNTIYF.

Details on this clonotype: The conserved final phenylalanine or tryptophan is absent from the CDR3, which likely points to a read error. It is unclear where the CDR3 begins or ends on the DNA, so no DNA is shown, and the CDR3 is as TCRdb lists it. This rearrangement joins TRBV7-2 to TRBJ2-7; the DNA was not used to check the table's D call, TRBD2. From germline, CDR1 is SGHTA and CDR2 FQGNSA. The CDR3 numbers 8 amino acids, ends counted. The CDR3 reads CASGPWQR.

The chain carries TRBV7-6 and TRBJ2-5, with D possibly matching TRBD2 (6 bases). Germline V gene lookup returns CDR1 SGHVS and CDR2 FNYEAQ. The CDR3 sequence is 16 residues long. Between the trimmed V and J ends, which lost 1 base and 9 bases, there was a span of 21 bases. The CDR3 region has the DNA TGTGCCAGCAGCTTAGGGGCGAACACCGGGGGTGAGGCCCAGTACTTC. Translation gives CASSLGANTGGEAQYF.

In its sample, this clonotype was seen a few times. A read error may account for a junction end that differs from germline. The rearrangement links TRBV7-9 to TRBJ2-7, with 11 positions matching TRBD1. Germline V gives CDR1 SEHNR, CDR2 FQNEAQ (reference sequence). The CDR3 covers 16 residues. The CDR3 is CASSLSPGQGAYEQYF. CDR3 DNA: TGCGCCAGCAGCCTTAGCCCGGGACAGGGGGCCTACGAGCAGTACTTC.

This clonotype was seen repeatedly, ten times or more. The chain links TRBV7-9 to TRBJ1-2, with 9 positions matching TRBD1. The J segment lost 6 bases and the V segment lost 5 bases, leaving 10 bases of the junction unmatched. The germline V gene encodes CDR1 SEHNR and CDR2 FQNEAQ (reference sequence). The CDR3 consists of 15 residues. The DNA for the CDR3 is TGTGCCAGCAGCGACGCGGGACAGGGTCCCGATGGCTACACCTTC. This encodes CASSDAGQGPDGYTF.